These 25 T cell receptor beta chains originate from one sample sequenced in a study of CD8 T cells in Susac syndrome. An amount of RNA that ranged from roughly 0.45 to 1 ug was reverse transcribed with random hexamers. TCRdb redid the calling of the immunoSEQ multiplex PCR reads with MiXCR, one entry per CDR3 protein. The table shows more than 90,000 distinct CDR3 sequences, with 85% to 95% occurring only once. Sequenced sample: CD4+ T cells from PBMCs. The receptor set was obtained from a human donor with multiple sclerosis.

This clonotype has just a few counts. The genes are TRBV11-2 and TRBJ1-5; unclear D gene. CDR3 length equals 12 residues. Germline V lookup: CDR1 SGHAT, CDR2 FQNNGV. Trimming shortened V by 2 bases and J by 8 bases, and 7 bases separated the two germline ends. The CDR3, as DNA: TGTGCCAGCAGCTTATTGCGGGAGCCCCAGCATTTT. Translation gives CASSLLREPQHF.

The chain has TRBV19 and TRBJ1-1; 7 nucleotides agree with TRBD1. V lost 5 bases to trimming and J lost 2 bases; unmatched junction nucleotides: 14. Germline-derived CDR1 and CDR2 are LNHDA and SQIVND (reference sequence). The CDR3 is 17 amino acids. Here the CDR3 reads CASSESDRDSRNTEAFF. CDR3 nucleotide sequence: TGTGCCAGTAGTGAATCAGACAGGGACAGCCGAAACACTGAAGCTTTCTTT.

The chain links TRBV7-3 to TRBJ2-3, with D perhaps being TRBD1 or TRBD2 (6 bases each). V lost 5 bases to trimming and J lost 5 bases, with 14 bases between them. Germline lookup yields CDR1 SGHTA and CDR2 FQGTGA. The CDR3 extends over 14 amino acids. The CDR3: CASSRDGGKDTQYF. DNA of the CDR3: TGTGCCAGCAGCCGGGACGGGGGCAAAGATACGCAGTATTTT.

The chain carries TRBV4-3 and TRBJ1-5; the D gene is possibly TRBD1 (6 bases). Trimming removed 4 bases at V and 0 bases at J, with 10 bases between. CDR3 length: 15 residues. Germline V gives CDR1 LGHNA, CDR2 YSLEER. CDR3 region: CASSLYRDSNQPQHF. The CDR3 region has the DNA TGCGCCAGCAGCCTGTACAGGGATAGCAATCAGCCCCAGCATTTT.

J is TRBJ2-1 and V is TRBV4-3; TRBD1 aligns across 10 bases. The V gene's germline CDR1 is LGHNA and CDR2 YSLEER. The length of the CDR3 is 16 residues. Losses at the gene ends were 1 base for V and 9 bases for J; bases not matched to a gene: 9. CDR3 sequence (DNA): TGCGCCAGCAGCCAAGGTGAGGGACAGGGGAGTAGTGAGCAGTTCTTC. It translates to CASSQGEGQGSSEQFF.

The chain has TRBV5-4 and TRBJ2-3; 7 bases fit TRBD1. The CDR3 extends over 16 amino acids. The germline V gene encodes CDR1 SGHNT and CDR2 YYREEE (reference sequence). The V and J ends lost 3 bases and 2 bases, in that order; junction bases with no gene match: 9. This CDR3 is CASSSIDRAYTDTQYF. CDR3 in DNA: TGTGCCAGCAGCTCGATCGACAGGGCCTACACAGATACGCAGTATTTT. Full variable domain (rest looked up from reference TRBV5-4 and TRBJ2-3): ETGVTQSPTHLIKTRGQQVTLRCSSQSGHNTVSWYQQALGQGPQFIFQYYREEENGRGNFPPRFSGLQFPNYSSELNVNALELDDSALYLCASSSIDRAYTDTQYFGPGTRLTVL.

The table lists this clonotype with a count of one. The CDR3 DNA is TGCGCCAGCAGCTCTTCAGGGTACGGGAGCTCTGGGGCCAACGTCCTGACTTTC. Amino acids: CASSSSGYGSSGANVLTF. V and J are TRBV5-1 and TRBJ2-6, with TRBD2 as a possible D gene (6 bases). The germline V and J ends were trimmed by 3 bases and 0 bases, with 16 bases remaining between them. The CDR3 totals 18 residues. Germline values: CDR1 SGHRS, CDR2 YFSETQ.

The chain carries TRBV29-1 and TRBJ1-1, with D unresolved. Trimming left V 4 bases short and J 3 bases short, with 9 bases between. CDR3 length: 12 residues. Germline CDR1 and CDR2: SQVTM and ANQGSEA. In DNA form, the CDR3 reads TGCAGCGTTGCGCATCCGTACACTGAAGCTTTCTTT. It is translated as CSVAHPYTEAFF.

The chain is built from TRBV6-1 and TRBJ1-6, with D unresolved. The CDR3 consists of 16 residues. Trimming shortened V by 10 bases and J by 13 bases, and 29 bases separated the two germline ends. CDR1 is MNHNS and CDR2 is SASEGT in the germline V gene. Written as DNA, the CDR3 is TGTGCCACAGGCCCTCAGGAGCCTAGGGCGGGCGTCCCCCTCCACTTT. Amino acid sequence: CATGPQEPRAGVPLHF.

The gene calls are TRBV24-1 and TRBJ2-7; the D gene is possibly TRBD2 (6 bases). The germline V gene encodes CDR1 KGHDR and CDR2 SFDVKD. The CDR3 covers 12 residues. V lost 10 bases and J lost 1, with 10 bases in between. The DNA for the CDR3 is TGTGCCACTGCCGGGGGATCCTACGAGCAGTACTTC. Translation: CATAGGSYEQYF.

This CDR3 reads CASSRRQGRDNSPLHF. The CDR3 DNA follows: TGTGCCAGCAGCAGACGACAGGGCCGCGATAATTCACCCCTCCACTTT. V is TRBV9 and J is TRBJ1-6; 7 bases agree with TRBD1. In germline, CDR1 is SGDLS, CDR2 YYNGEE. Trimming removed 4 bases from V and 5 bases from J; junction bases left unmatched: 9. The length of the CDR3 is 16 residues.

The chain recombines TRBV19 with TRBJ2-3; D is unclear. CDR3 size: 14 residues. V lost 9 bases, J lost 1 base, and 14 bases lay in between. The germline CDR1 and CDR2 sequences are LNHDA and SQIVND (reference sequence). CDR3 loop: CASRRLLGTDTQYF. For the CDR3, the DNA is TGTGCCAGCCGACGTCTGCTTGGCACAGATACGCAGTATTTT.

This clonotype has just one count. This chain links TRBV3-1 with TRBJ1-5; unclear D gene. The CDR3 totals 15 residues. Trimming left V 5 bases short and J 4 bases short, with 15 bases between. CDR1 LGHDT and CDR2 YNNKEL come from the germline V gene (reference sequence). The CDR3 loop reads CASSSTPDLNQPQHF. CDR3 nucleotide sequence: TGTGCCAGCAGCTCCACCCCGGATTTAAATCAGCCCCAGCATTTT.

This clonotype has a single count. The J gene is TRBJ1-1, the V gene TRBV20-1; 8 bases agree with TRBD1. V trimming: 4 bases; J trimming: 3 bases; junction bases outside the gene matches: 7. The V gene's germline CDR1 is DFQATT and CDR2 SNEGSKA (reference sequence). The CDR3 spans 14 residues. Here the CDR3 DNA reads TGCAGTGCTAAAGGGACAGGACCCGACACTGAAGCTTTCTTT. This sequence encodes CSAKGTGPDTEAFF.

In this sample, this clonotype turned up once. This CDR3 reads CASNAEVETQYF. CDR3 coding DNA: TGCGCCAGCAATGCGGAGGTAGAGACCCAGTACTTC. The rearrangement joins TRBV5-1 to TRBJ2-5, with D perhaps matching TRBD2 (5 bases). The CDR3 is made up of 12 amino acids. V was clipped by 6 bases and J by 4 bases, with 10 bases between them. From germline, CDR1 is SGHRS and CDR2 YFSETQ.

In its sample, this clonotype was seen once. This chain joins TRBV24-1 and TRBJ2-7; 8 bases agree with TRBD1. The CDR3 runs to 13 residues. CDR1 and CDR2 from the germline V gene are KGHDR and SFDVKD. With V trimmed by 4 bases and J by 5 bases, 3 bases remained unmatched. This CDR3 reads CATSDPDRDEQYF. CDR3 coding DNA: TGTGCCACCAGTGACCCGGACAGGGACGAGCAGTACTTC.

The V gene is TRBV3-1, the J gene TRBJ1-3, with 8 bases fitting TRBD1. In germline, CDR1 is LGHDT, CDR2 YNNKEL (reference sequence). The V gene end was trimmed by 4 bases and the J gene end by 0 bases; junction bases not matched to a gene: 11. There are 18 residues in the CDR3. The CDR3 loop is CASSLAGTGTSSGNTIYF. The CDR3 DNA is TGTGCCAGCAGCCTCGCCGGGACAGGTACATCCTCTGGAAACACCATATATTTT.

The chain recombines TRBV20-1 with TRBJ1-2, with D unclear. The ends were cut back, 0 bases at V and 2 bases at J, with 16 bases in the middle. This CDR3 region has 16 residues. Germline V lookup: CDR1 DFQATT, CDR2 SNEGSKA (reference sequence). The CDR3 region is CSARDRQIGGNYGYTF. CDR3 sequence (DNA): TGCAGTGCTAGAGATCGCCAGATAGGAGGGAACTATGGCTACACCTTC.

This CDR3 is CASSARGGPKNIQYF. CDR3 coding DNA: TGTGCCAGCAGCGCCCGCGGGGGTCCCAAAAACATTCAGTACTTC. The chain links TRBV9 to TRBJ2-4; 7 bases line up with TRBD2. Germline CDR1 and CDR2: SGDLS and YYNGEE. Unmatched junction bases numbered 5, after V lost 3 bases and J lost 2 bases. This CDR3 is built from 15 residues.

The chain carries TRBV7-3 and TRBJ2-7, with D perhaps assigned TRBD1 or TRBD2 (5 bases each). Germline CDR1 is SGHTA and CDR2 is FQGTGA. Trimming left V 6 bases short and J 0 bases short, with 12 bases between. The CDR3 totals 14 residues. DNA of the CDR3: TGTGCCAGCAGTTTGGGACCTACCTCCTACGAGCAGTACTTC. Protein: CASSLGPTSYEQYF.

A single count supports this clonotype. The chain has TRBV5-4 and TRBJ2-6; D is uncertain. V lost 2 bases and J 5 bases, leaving 14 bases between the germline ends. Germline loops: CDR1 SGHNT, CDR2 YYREEE (reference sequence). CDR3 length equals 16 residues. CDR3: CASSFDAPLRANVLTF. CDR3 DNA: TGTGCCAGCAGCTTCGACGCCCCTCTGAGGGCCAACGTCCTGACTTTC. The whole variable domain, remainder taken from reference TRBV5-4 and TRBJ2-6, is ETGVTQSPTHLIKTRGQQVTLRCSSQSGHNTVSWYQQALGQGPQFIFQYYREEENGRGNFPPRFSGLQFPNYSSELNVNALELDDSALYLCASSFDAPLRANVLTFGAGSRLTVL.

J is TRBJ1-6 and V is TRBV7-9; D is perhaps TRBD1 (6 bases). V was cut by 2 bases and J by 10 bases, with 12 bases left in between. Germline V lookup: CDR1 SEHNR, CDR2 FQNEAQ (reference sequence). This CDR3 comprises 14 residues. The CDR3 nucleotides are TGTGCCAGCAGCTTACCAGGGGTATGGTCACCCCTCCACTTT. It codes for CASSLPGVWSPLHF.

This sequence joins TRBV4-2 and TRBJ2-3; 9 positions agree with TRBD2. The CDR3 is made up of 14 amino acids. V lost 4 bases to trimming and J lost 6 bases; unmatched junction nucleotides: 5. Germline V lookup: CDR1 LGHNA, CDR2 YNFKEQ. The CDR3 here is CASSLTSGEDTQYF. Written as DNA, the CDR3 is TGTGCCAGCAGCCTGACTAGCGGAGAGGATACGCAGTATTTT.

The gene calls are TRBV7-9 and TRBJ2-6, with D uncertain. The CDR3 covers 12 residues. The germline gives CDR1 SEHNR, CDR2 FQNEAQ (reference sequence). The V and J ends lost 6 bases and 4 bases respectively, with 4 bases between them. CDR3 in amino acids: CASRKGANVLTF. Here the CDR3 DNA reads TGTGCCAGCAGAAAGGGGGCCAACGTCCTGACTTTC. Together with reference TRBV7-9 and TRBJ2-6, the CDR3 gives the full variable domain: DTGVSQNPRHKITKRGQNVTFRCDPISEHNRLYWYRQTLGQGPEFLTYFQNEAQLEKSRLLSDRFSAERPKGSFSTLEIQRTEQGDSAMYLCASRKGANVLTFGAGSRLTVL.

This clonotype appeared a single time. CDR3 coding DNA: TGTGCCAGCAGTGAATTGTGGGGTTCACCCCTCCACTTT. It translates to CASSELWGSPLHF. V and J are TRBV25-1 and TRBJ1-6; D remains unclear. Germline values: CDR1 MGHDK, CDR2 SYGVNS. V dropped 1 base and J dropped 9 bases, with 7 bases sitting between them. The CDR3 has 13 amino acids.